Listed here are 30 T cell receptor beta chains from one sample, sequenced in a study of radiotherapy plus CTLA-4 blockade in lung cancer. Libraries were prepared by immunoSEQ multiplex PCR; TCRdb keeps only in-frame clonotypes and omits some of them. There are roughly 110,000 clones in the sample; 81% occur only once, and roughly 3.1% lies in the top ten. Sequencing was performed on peripheral blood, taken from a patient treated with radiotherapy plus ipilimumab. These receptors all stem from a human donor with non-small cell lung cancer that progressed on radiotherapy plus ipilimumab. Some clones in this sample may be carry-over from other donors' samples.

A word on this clone: The junction and the germline gene differ at one end; a read error may be behind it. Other DNA sequences in this specimen translate into the identical CDR3. The rearrangement uses TRBV11-2 and TRBJ2-7; the match to TRBD1 covers 9 bases. CDR1 is SGHAT and CDR2 is FQNNGV in the germline V gene. The CDR3 runs 15 residues. The CDR3 nucleotides are TGTGCCAGCAGCCCCGACTACGGACAGGGGTACGAACAGTACTTC. Residues: CASSPDYGQGYEQYF.

The J gene is TRBJ1-1, the V gene TRBV29-1; D gene uncertain. The CDR3 covers 13 residues. Germline V gene data show CDR1 as SQVTM and CDR2 as ANQGSEA. V gave up 7 bases and J gave up 1 base, with 13 bases separating them. CDR3 in amino acids: CSAVDLGNTEAFF. CDR3 in DNA: TGCAGCGCCGTCGATCTGGGGAACACTGAAGCTTTCTTT.

This clone was picked up one time. The rearrangement joins TRBV19 to TRBJ2-3, with 7 positions matching TRBD1. This CDR3 has 13 residues. The J segment lost 2 bases and the V segment lost 9 bases, leaving 5 bases of the junction unmatched. Germline CDR1 LNHDA, CDR2 SQIVND (reference sequence). This chain's CDR3 is CASEDRATDTQYF. CDR3 DNA: TGTGCCAGCGAAGACAGGGCCACAGATACGCAGTATTTT. The entire variable domain, with the rest obtained from reference TRBV19 and TRBJ2-3, is as follows: DGGITQSPKYLFRKEGQNVTLSCEQNLNHDAMYWYRQDPGQGLRLIYYSQIVNDFQKGDIAEGYSVSREKKESFPLTVTSAQKNPTAFYLCASEDRATDTQYFGPGTRLTVL.

The chain employs TRBV5-1 and TRBJ2-4; D gene ambiguous. The CDR3 contains 14 residues. V dropped 5 bases and J dropped 0 bases, with 9 bases sitting between them. The germline V gene encodes CDR1 SGHRS and CDR2 YFSETQ. CDR3 nucleotides: TGCGCCAGCAGTACGAATATAGCCAAAAACATTCAGTACTTC. Its protein is CASSTNIAKNIQYF.

The chain links TRBV2 to TRBJ2-5; D remains unclear. The CDR3 length is 13 residues. CDR1 and CDR2 from the germline V gene are SNHLY and FYNNEI. The V end lost 2 bases, the J end lost 3 bases, and 7 bases lay between the germline ends. CDR3 sequence: CASSERDKETQYF. CDR3 nucleotides: TGTGCCAGCAGTGAAAGGGATAAAGAGACCCAGTACTTC.

This clone has only a few counts. J is TRBJ2-1 and V is TRBV6-1; 9 bases agree with TRBD2. Trimming removed 6 bases from V and 5 bases from J; junction bases left unmatched: 5. This CDR3 is built from 14 residues. CDR1 is MNHNS, CDR2 SASEGT, per germline. The CDR3 spells CASSPGLANNEQFF. The DNA of the CDR3 is TGTGCCAGCAGCCCAGGACTAGCGAACAATGAGCAGTTCTTC.

With respect to this clone: The junction and the germline gene differ at one end; a read error may be behind it. This sample also contains other DNA sequences that code for the same CDR3. The rearrangement joins TRBV5-8 to TRBJ2-5, with 8 nucleotides matching TRBD2. The CDR3 is 16 residues long. Germline V gives CDR1 SGHTS, CDR2 YDEGEE. The CDR3 coding sequence is TGTGCCAGCTCCCTGTTCACCGGGACTAGAAGAGAGACTCAGTACTTC. Protein product: CASSLFTGTRRETQYF.

This clone is a singleton in its sample. The chain links TRBV15 to TRBJ2-3, with 14 bases matching TRBD2. This CDR3 has 17 amino acids. Germline V lookup: CDR1 LNHNV, CDR2 YYDKDF (reference sequence). The J segment lost 2 bases and the V segment lost 1 base, leaving 2 bases of the junction unmatched. This chain's CDR3 is CATSRGTSGGTTDTQYF. DNA of the CDR3: TGTGCCACCAGCAGAGGGACTAGCGGGGGGACCACAGATACGCAGTATTTT. Full variable domain (remainder filled in from reference TRBV15 and TRBJ2-3): DAMVIQNPRYQVTQFGKPVTLSCSQTLNHNVMYWYQQKSSQAPKLLFHYYDKDFNNEADTPDNFQSRRPNTSFCFLDIRSPGLGDTAMYLCATSRGTSGGTTDTQYFGPGTRLTVL.

This clone was detected only a few times. The chain links TRBV5-4 to TRBJ2-3; no clear D. Germline V gene lookup returns CDR1 SGHNT and CDR2 YYREEE (reference sequence). The germline V and J ends were trimmed by 4 bases and 1 base, with 16 bases remaining between them. The CDR3 sequence is 16 residues long. CDR3 amino acids: CASSAGRRTRTDTQYF. CDR3 sequence (DNA): TGTGCCAGCAGCGCAGGCCGGCGGACCCGCACAGATACGCAGTATTTT.

J is TRBJ2-1 and V is TRBV7-9; D call uncertain. Trimming stripped 5 bases from V and 14 bases from J, with 16 bases between. The CDR3 totals 12 residues. The germline gives CDR1 SEHNR, CDR2 FQNEAQ (reference sequence). The CDR3 sequence: CASSPPETVEFF. The CDR3 DNA is TGTGCCAGCAGCCCCCCTGAGACTGTCGAGTTCTTC.

This chain uses TRBV9 with TRBJ1-2, with D unclear. Germline V CDR1 and CDR2: SGDLS, YYNGEE. The CDR3 totals 15 residues. The V end lost 4 bases, the J end lost 3 bases, and 16 bases lay between the germline ends. The CDR3 spells CASSPPPGRHYGYTF. In DNA form, the CDR3 reads TGTGCCAGCAGCCCACCGCCGGGCCGACACTATGGCTACACCTTC.

The V call is TRBV6-1, the J call TRBJ2-5, with 9 nucleotides matching TRBD2. CDR3 size: 14 residues. V lost 7 bases, J lost 3 bases, and 6 bases stayed unmatched. The germline CDR1 and CDR2 sequences are MNHNS and SASEGT. This CDR3 reads CASKSGTSKETQYF. In DNA, the CDR3 is TGTGCCAGCAAATCCGGGACTAGCAAAGAGACCCAGTACTTC.

CDR3 sequence reads: CASSEALLETGAGEKLFF. DNA for the CDR3: TGTGCCAGCAGTGAAGCGCTTCTGGAGACAGGGGCGGGAGAAAAACTGTTTTTT. This sequence joins TRBV6-1 and TRBJ1-4; 8 bases are shared with TRBD1. The CDR3 runs to 18 residues. CDR1 MNHNS and CDR2 SASEGT come from the germline V gene. V shed 0 bases and J 8 bases; nucleotides not matched to a gene: 14.

This clone was counted between two and nine times. V is TRBV5-1 and J is TRBJ1-5; 8 nucleotides align to TRBD1. Germline CDR1 is SGHRS and CDR2 is YFSETQ. The CDR3 is 15 amino acids. V was pared by 4 bases and J by 6 bases, with 9 bases of the junction left unmatched. CDR3 sequence (DNA): TGCGCCAGCAGCCTGCAACCAGGGGGCGGTCAGCCCCAGCATTTT. Encoded protein: CASSLQPGGGQPQHF.

This clone was found a few times. The chain's CDR3 is CASSLGRSGNNSPLHF. The DNA for the CDR3 is TGTGCCAGCAGCTTAGGGAGGTCGGGGAATAATTCACCCCTCCACTTT. The chain links TRBV11-2 to TRBJ1-6; D gene ambiguous. This CDR3 has 16 residues. V gave up 1 base and J gave up 5 bases, with 12 bases separating them. Germline CDR1 SGHAT, CDR2 FQNNGV.

Here the CDR3 reads CATRTFGQGAPSNYGYTF. The DNA for the CDR3 is TGTGCCACCAGGACCTTTGGACAGGGGGCTCCATCTAACTATGGCTACACCTTC. The rearrangement uses TRBV15 and TRBJ1-2, with 11 bases aligning to TRBD1. V lost 6 bases and J lost 0; bases outside the gene matches: 12. The CDR3 extends over 18 amino acids. CDR1 LNHNV and CDR2 YYDKDF come from the germline V gene (reference sequence).

V gene TRBV6-1 combines with J gene TRBJ2-7, with D uncertain. The V gene's germline CDR1 is MNHNS and CDR2 SASEGT. The CDR3 covers 14 residues. V lost 2 bases to trimming and J lost 1 base, with 9 bases between them. The CDR3 protein is CASSEFLESYEQYF. The CDR3 DNA sequence: TGTGCCAGCAGTGAATTTCTGGAATCCTACGAGCAGTACTTC.

The V gene is TRBV4-2, the J gene TRBJ2-2; 9 bases match TRBD2. The CDR3 spans 15 residues. V shed 3 bases, J shed 7 bases, and the junction held 6 bases outside the gene matches. CDR1 is LGHNA, CDR2 YNFKEQ, per germline. This chain's CDR3 is CASSQASGEIGELFF. The CDR3 nucleotides read TGTGCCAGCAGCCAGGCTAGCGGGGAAATCGGGGAGCTGTTTTTT.

This clone has more than one count but fewer than ten. The CDR3 DNA reads as TGTGCCACCAGCAGTGTGATGGACGGGGAGCTGTTTTTT. This codes for CATSSVMDGELFF. The genes are TRBV15 and TRBJ2-2; D ambiguous. CDR3 length: 13 amino acids. The germline gives CDR1 LNHNV, CDR2 YYDKDF (reference sequence). V was shortened by 3 bases and J by 7 bases, with 9 bases between the two germline ends. The complete variable domain, with remaining parts taken from reference TRBV15 and TRBJ2-2, reads DAMVIQNPRYQVTQFGKPVTLSCSQTLNHNVMYWYQQKSSQAPKLLFHYYDKDFNNEADTPDNFQSRRPNTSFCFLDIRSPGLGDTAMYLCATSSVMDGELFFGEGSRLTVL.

The chain has TRBV5-1 and TRBJ2-5; D remains unclear. The germline V and J ends were trimmed by 0 bases and 4 bases, with 13 bases remaining between them. Germline V CDR1 and CDR2: SGHRS, YFSETQ. The CDR3 sequence is 15 residues long. As DNA, the CDR3 is TGCGCCAGCAGCTTGGTTCCGGTGCCCATAGAGACCCAGTACTTC. It is translated as CASSLVPVPIETQYF.

J is TRBJ2-1 and V is TRBV9; tentatively, D is TRBD2 (6 bases). The CDR3 sequence is 15 residues long. Germline CDR1 is SGDLS and CDR2 is YYNGEE. The V and J ends lost 4 bases and 2 bases respectively, with 13 bases between them. The CDR3 DNA sequence: TGTGCCAGCAGCCGCGCGGGGCCCGCCTACAATGAGCAGTTCTTC. It encodes CASSRAGPAYNEQFF.

The chain is built from TRBV19 and TRBJ1-6; 7 positions agree with TRBD1. The trim removed 1 base at V and 3 bases at J, leaving 6 bases unmatched. The CDR3 runs to 17 residues. Germline V gene lookup returns CDR1 LNHDA and CDR2 SQIVND (reference sequence). CDR3 nucleotides: TGTGCCAGTAGTATAGTACGAGGGGGCGGCTATAATTCACCCCTCCACTTT. Translating gives CASSIVRGGGYNSPLHF. Variable domain in full (rest from reference TRBV19 and TRBJ1-6): DGGITQSPKYLFRKEGQNVTLSCEQNLNHDAMYWYRQDPGQGLRLIYYSQIVNDFQKGDIAEGYSVSREKKESFPLTVTSAQKNPTAFYLCASSIVRGGGYNSPLHFGNGTRLTVT.

This clone has just a few counts. The chain carries TRBV27 and TRBJ1-5; D is uncertain. The V and J ends lost 3 bases and 3 bases respectively, with 12 bases between them. CDR1 is MNHEY and CDR2 is SMNVEV in the germline V gene (reference sequence). This CDR3 region has 15 residues. CDR3: CASSLFAGNNQPQHF. DNA for the CDR3: TGTGCCAGCAGTTTGTTTGCCGGAAACAATCAGCCCCAGCATTTT.

V and J are TRBV28 and TRBJ1-6; D possibly corresponds to TRBD1 (6 bases). Germline CDR1 is MDHEN and CDR2 is SYDVKM. This CDR3 comprises 15 residues. The V end was cut by 6 bases, the J end by 5 bases, with 14 bases between. The CDR3 loop reads CASSVQGRDNSPLHF. In DNA form, the CDR3 reads TGTGCCAGCAGCGTTCAGGGGCGGGATAATTCACCCCTCCACTTT.

This clone was picked up a small number of times. This chain links TRBV2 with TRBJ2-3; D is unresolved. Trimming took off 5 bases at V and 4 bases at J, with 7 bases between the two ends. The CDR3 contains 12 residues. Germline CDR1 SNHLY, CDR2 FYNNEI. CDR3 sequence (DNA): TGTGCCAGCAGTTTCCGACCAGATACGCAGTATTTT. Residues: CASSFRPDTQYF.

V is TRBV5-4 and J is TRBJ2-1; 12 nucleotides match TRBD2. The germline V gene encodes CDR1 SGHNT and CDR2 YYREEE (reference sequence). CDR3 length equals 17 residues. With V trimmed by 4 bases and J by 4 bases, 9 bases remained unmatched. The CDR3 DNA follows: TGTGCCAGCAGCCCTACGACTAGCGGGGGCAATTACAATGAGCAGTTCTTC. This translates into CASSPTTSGGNYNEQFF.

This chain joins TRBV4-3 and TRBJ1-2, with D maybe TRBD1 (5 bases). The CDR3 length is 15 residues. Trimming took off 0 bases at V and 4 bases at J, with 12 bases between the two ends. From germline, CDR1 is LGHNA and CDR2 YSLEER. As DNA, the CDR3 is TGCGCCAGCAGCCAAGACTTTGGGACTCCCTATGGCTACACCTTC. It codes for CASSQDFGTPYGYTF.

The J gene is TRBJ1-2, the V gene TRBV23-1; D unresolved. TRBV23-1 is classed as an ORF, of uncertain function. The V end lost 9 bases, the J end lost 4 bases, and 9 bases lay between the germline ends. This CDR3 has 11 amino acids. As DNA, the CDR3 is TGCGCCAGACCAAGGAGCTATGGCTACACCTTC. Amino acids: CARPRSYGYTF.

The rearrangement links TRBV19 to TRBJ2-3; possible D gene TRBD1, 5 bases. Germline assignment: CDR1 LNHDA and CDR2 SQIVND (reference sequence). The CDR3 spans 14 residues. Trimming stripped 5 bases from V and 5 bases from J, with 14 bases between. DNA of the CDR3: TGTGCCAGTAGTCAAAGACAGTTTCTAGATACGCAGTATTTT. Translation gives CASSQRQFLDTQYF.

For the CDR3, the DNA is TGTGCCAGCTCACCAATTATTACAGGAGGGGTTGATGGCTACACCTTC. Amino acids: CASSPIITGGVDGYTF. The chain recombines TRBV18 with TRBJ1-2; D may be TRBD1 (5 bases). The CDR3 consists of 16 residues. V was trimmed by 2 bases and J by 6 bases, leaving 19 bases between them. Germline CDR1 and CDR2: KGHSH and LQKENI. Based on the CDR3 plus reference TRBV18 and TRBJ1-2, the full variable domain is NAGVMQNPRHLVRRRGQEARLRCSPMKGHSHVYWYRQLPEEGLKFMVYLQKENIIDESGMPKERFSAEFPKEGPSILRIQQVVRGDSAAYFCASSPIITGGVDGYTFGSGTRLTVV.